The 4 T cell receptor beta chains below all came from one sample that was sequenced in a study of blood T cell repertoires in COVID-19. Sequencing was performed with immunoSEQ multiplex PCR; in TCRdb, only in-frame clones are kept and a portion is missing. The sample includes some 150,000 clones, more than 85% seen only once; the top ten take 7% to 7.5%. What was sequenced was peripheral blood. The receptor set was obtained from a woman older than 75 in a cohort sampled during active or convalescent COVID-19.

V gene TRBV6-6 combines with J gene TRBJ1-5, with 7 positions matching TRBD1. This CDR3 contains 14 residues. CDR1 and CDR2 from the germline V gene are MNHNY and SVGAGI (reference sequence). Trimming took 6 bases from V and 9 from J; bases not matched to a gene: 11. As DNA, the CDR3 is TGTGCCAGCAGCCTCGACAGGGCCGGCCGGCCCCAGCATTTT. Its translation: CASSLDRAGRPQHF.

The chain employs TRBV18 and TRBJ2-2, with 7 bases matching TRBD1. The CDR3 covers 16 residues. Germline V CDR1 and CDR2: KGHSH, LQKENI. With 4 bases clipped from V and 4 bases from J, the junction kept 9 bases outside the gene matches. CDR3 region: CASSLRQGRGTGELFF. As DNA, the CDR3 is TGTGCCAGCTCACTCCGACAGGGTAGAGGCACCGGGGAGCTGTTTTTT.

This sequence joins TRBV2 and TRBJ2-7; TRBD1 matches at 10 bases. The CDR3 contains 15 residues. The germline CDR1 and CDR2 sequences are SNHLY and FYNNEI. After removal of 2 bases from V and 6 bases from J, the junction contained 7 bases not matched to a gene. CDR3 DNA sequence: TGTGCCAGCAGTGAAATGGGACAGGGGTCGGGCGAGCAGTACGTC. Translating gives CASSEMGQGSGEQYV.

This clone appeared once. The gene calls are TRBV5-6 and TRBJ1-2; D not certain. The CDR3 length is 16 residues. The ends were cut back, 4 bases at V and 7 bases at J, with 23 bases in the middle. CDR1 is SGHDT and CDR2 is YYEEEE in the germline V gene. CDR3 bases: TGTGCCAGCAGCCCCACAATAACCCGGGTTTTCAGTGGCTACACCTTC. It translates to CASSPTITRVFSGYTF.